This entry features one T cell receptor beta chain sequence. Before sorting, lamina propria lymphocytes were separated from surgical specimens by density gradient. The CDR3 has 12 amino acids. From germline, CDR1 is SNHLY and CDR2 FYNNEI. Deletions cut 4 bases from V and 5 bases from J, with 9 bases between. The method was immunoSEQ multiplex PCR; TCRdb's version includes in-frame clones alone and lacks a portion of them. The sample lists approximately 190 clones, about 96% seen once, with less than 6% in the top ten. The sample originates from a study of T cell repertoires in ileal Crohn's disease. The sequenced sample was CD4+ T cells sorted from the ileum. V is TRBV2 and J is TRBJ2-7; possibly TRBD1 for D (5 bases). This receptor was taken from an adult with Crohn's disease. CDR3 coding DNA: TGTGCCAGCAGTGTAGGGGCGAACGAGCAGTACTTC. Protein sequence: CASSVGANEQYF. The full variable domain, completed using reference TRBV2 and TRBJ2-7, is EPEVTQTPSHQVTQMGQEVILRCVPISNHLYFYWYRQILGQKVEFLVSFYNNEISEKSEIFDDQFSVERPDGSNFTLKIRSTKLEDSAMYFCASSVGANEQYFGPGTRLTVT.